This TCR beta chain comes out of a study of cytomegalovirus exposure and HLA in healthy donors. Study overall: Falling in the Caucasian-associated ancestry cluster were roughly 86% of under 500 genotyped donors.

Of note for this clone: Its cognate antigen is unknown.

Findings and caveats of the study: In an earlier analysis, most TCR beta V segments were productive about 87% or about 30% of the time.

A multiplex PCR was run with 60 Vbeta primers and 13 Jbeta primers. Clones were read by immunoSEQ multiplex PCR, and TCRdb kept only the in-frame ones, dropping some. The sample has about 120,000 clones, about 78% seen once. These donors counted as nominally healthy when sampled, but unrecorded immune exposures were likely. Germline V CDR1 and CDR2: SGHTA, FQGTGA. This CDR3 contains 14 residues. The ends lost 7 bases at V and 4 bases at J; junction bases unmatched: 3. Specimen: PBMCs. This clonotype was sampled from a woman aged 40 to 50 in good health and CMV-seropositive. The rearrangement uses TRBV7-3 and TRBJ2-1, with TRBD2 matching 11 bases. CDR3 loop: CASILAGGYNEQFF. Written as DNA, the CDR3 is TGTGCCAGCATTCTAGCGGGGGGTTACAATGAGCAGTTCTTC. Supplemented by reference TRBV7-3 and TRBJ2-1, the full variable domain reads GAGVSQTPSNKVTEKGKYVELRCDPISGHTALYWYRQSLGQGPEFLIYFQGTGAADDSGLPNDRFFAVRPEGSVSTLKIQRTERGDSAVYLCASILAGGYNEQFFGPGTRLTVL.